The 5 T cell receptor beta chains below all came from one sample that was sequenced in a study of T-cell memory formation after mild COVID-19. Using its own MiXCR run on the 5' RACE reads, TCRdb lists one record per CDR3 protein. The sample has more than 250,000 distinct CDR3 sequences, 16% seen once. Sample: PBMCs or a T cell subset sorted from them (not recorded which). The receptors stem from a man aged 18 to 30 who had mild COVID-19 (a few samples of this study predate the infection). Cell type and time point are not known.

The gene calls are TRBV12-3 or TRBV12-4 and TRBJ2-2; 7 bases agree with TRBD1. The CDR3 has 16 amino acids. V lost 3 bases and J lost 7; bases outside the gene matches: 11. The CDR3 bases are TGTGCCAGCAGTTTTTGGGCAGGGGGAAAGGTCGGGGAGCTGTTTTTT. Translation gives CASSFWAGGKVGELFF.

CDR3 coding DNA: TGTGCCAGCAGCTTAGGTCCTGACGAGCAGTACTTC. Amino acids: CASSLGPDEQYF. The chain couples TRBV7-9 to TRBJ2-7; D remains ambiguous. Trimming stripped 1 base from V and 5 bases from J, with 6 bases between. Germline V gene data show CDR1 as SEHNR and CDR2 as FQNEAQ (reference sequence). The CDR3 is 12 amino acids. The entire variable domain, with the rest obtained from reference TRBV7-9 and TRBJ2-7, is as follows: DTGVSQNPRHKITKRGQNVTFRCDPISEHNRLYWYRQTLGQGPEFLTYFQNEAQLEKSRLLSDRFSAERPKGSFSTLEIQRTEQGDSAMYLCASSLGPDEQYFGPGTRLTVT.

The table lists this clonotype with many counts. This chain joins TRBV29-1 and TRBJ2-3; possibly TRBD2 for D (5 bases). V was pared by 3 bases and J by 0 bases, with 10 bases between. CDR1 SQVTM and CDR2 ANQGSEA come from the germline V gene. The CDR3 sequence is 14 residues long. The CDR3 reads CSVERVPSTDTQYF. For the CDR3, the DNA is TGCAGCGTTGAGAGGGTGCCGAGCACAGATACGCAGTATTTT.

This clonotype has only a few counts. The gene calls are TRBV10-3 and TRBJ1-2; possibly TRBD1 for D (5 bases). The CDR3 totals 14 residues. The ends were cut back, 0 bases at V and 4 bases at J, with 9 bases in the middle. From germline, CDR1 is ENHRY and CDR2 SYGVKD. The CDR3 DNA sequence: TGTGCCATCAGTGAGTCATCAGGGAGCTATGGCTACACCTTC. This codes for CAISESSGSYGYTF.

Only a few counts were recorded for this clonotype. The gene calls are TRBV9 and TRBJ2-1; TRBD1 matches at 9 bases. The CDR3 runs to 15 residues. The germline V gene has CDR1 SGDLS and CDR2 YYNGEE. Trimming took 5 bases from V and 7 from J; bases not matched to a gene: 10. CDR3 nucleotide sequence: TGTGCCAGCAGTGTCGACAGGGGGGTTCATAATGAGCAGTTCTTC. Amino acids: CASSVDRGVHNEQFF.